The entry that follows covers one TCR beta chain sequence. This CDR3 comprises 18 residues. Germline CDR1 KGHDR, CDR2 SFDVKD. This sample was taken from a study of T cells expressing NK-cell markers. For the study at large: Out of eight donors sequenced, seven tested HCMV-seropositive and the remaining one seronegative.

Generation of TCR beta cDNA was performed by 5'RACE template switching incorporating UMIs. From the 5' RACE reads, TCRdb lists one entry per CDR3 protein and no DNA. The sample has 500,000 or so distinct CDR3 sequences. The sample was blood T cells: a sorted CD56 or NKG2C T cell subset, CD4+ or CD8+ T cells, or bulk PBMC T cells (not recorded which). The rearrangement links TRBV24-1 to TRBJ2-2; absent DNA, TCRdb's TRBD1 call cannot be checked. This clonotype was obtained from a young man in good health. The CDR3 is CATSDLSRDRANTGELFF.